This passage covers 2 T cell receptor beta chains from one sample sequenced in a study of shared clonotypes between healthy human individuals. Profiling relied on immunoSEQ multiplex PCR, and the TCRdb table lists in-frame clones only, not all of them. The sample has approximately 1.1 million clones, about 84% seen once. Sequencing was performed on memory CD4+ T cells from PBMCs. Described subset: CD45RA-negative fraction. These receptors originate from a man younger than 35 in good health. Some clones in this sample may be carry-over from other donors' samples.

The chain has TRBV7-3 and TRBJ1-2, with D unresolved. Trimming pared 2 bases from V and 3 bases from J, leaving 10 bases between. Germline V gene sequence: CDR1 SGHTA, CDR2 FQGTGA. CDR3 length equals 14 residues. CDR3 sequence (DNA): TGTGCCAGCAGCTTATCGCCAGGCCACTATGGCTACACCTTC. Its translation: CASSLSPGHYGYTF.

The chain couples TRBV2 to TRBJ2-7, with 7 bases aligning to TRBD1. There are 16 residues in the CDR3. With 5 bases clipped from V and 5 bases from J, the junction kept 15 bases outside the gene matches. Germline assignment: CDR1 SNHLY and CDR2 FYNNEI. The CDR3 DNA reads TGTGCCAGCAGTTTTAGGCCGGGGACAGTCGTCCACGAGCAGTACTTC. Its protein product is CASSFRPGTVVHEQYF. The whole variable domain, remainder taken from reference TRBV2 and TRBJ2-7, is EPEVTQTPSHQVTQMGQEVILRCVPISNHLYFYWYRQILGQKVEFLVSFYNNEISEKSEIFDDQFSVERPDGSNFTLKIRSTKLEDSAMYFCASSFRPGTVVHEQYFGPGTRLTVT.